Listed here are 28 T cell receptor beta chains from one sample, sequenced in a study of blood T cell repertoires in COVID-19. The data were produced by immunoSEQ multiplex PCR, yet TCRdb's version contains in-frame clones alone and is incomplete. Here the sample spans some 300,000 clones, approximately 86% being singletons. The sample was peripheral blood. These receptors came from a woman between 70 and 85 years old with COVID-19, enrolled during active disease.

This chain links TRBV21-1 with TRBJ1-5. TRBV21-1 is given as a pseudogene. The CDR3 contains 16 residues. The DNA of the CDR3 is TGTGCCAGCCCCGAAGGGAGAGGGAAGGACAATCAGCCCCAGCATTTT. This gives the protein CASPEGRGKDNQPQHF.

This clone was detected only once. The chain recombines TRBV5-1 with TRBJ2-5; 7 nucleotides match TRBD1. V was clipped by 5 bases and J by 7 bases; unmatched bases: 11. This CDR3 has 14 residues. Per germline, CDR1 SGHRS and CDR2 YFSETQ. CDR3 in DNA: TGCGCCAGCAGGGACGCTGACAGGGCCGGGACCCAGTACTTC. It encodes CASRDADRAGTQYF.

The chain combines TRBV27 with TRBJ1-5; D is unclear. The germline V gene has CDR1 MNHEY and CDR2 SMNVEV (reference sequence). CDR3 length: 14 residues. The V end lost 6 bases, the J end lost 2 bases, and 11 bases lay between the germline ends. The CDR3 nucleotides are TGTGCCAGCAGCGGGTGGGAGGGCAATCAGCCCCAGCATTTT. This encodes CASSGWEGNQPQHF.

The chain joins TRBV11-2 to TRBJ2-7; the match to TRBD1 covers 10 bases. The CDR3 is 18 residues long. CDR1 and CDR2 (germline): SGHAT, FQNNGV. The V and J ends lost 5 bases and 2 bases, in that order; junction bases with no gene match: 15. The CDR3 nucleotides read TGTGCCAGCAGCGTCAGACAGGGGGCGCGAGGGACAACCTACGAGCAGTACTTC. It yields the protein CASSVRQGARGTTYEQYF.

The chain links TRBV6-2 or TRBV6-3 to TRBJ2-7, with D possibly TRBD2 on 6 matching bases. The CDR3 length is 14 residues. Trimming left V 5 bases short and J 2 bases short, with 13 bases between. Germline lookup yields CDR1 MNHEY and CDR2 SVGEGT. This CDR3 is CASSPTRGTYEQYF. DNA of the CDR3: TGTGCCAGCAGTCCGACTAGGGGAACCTACGAGCAGTACTTC.

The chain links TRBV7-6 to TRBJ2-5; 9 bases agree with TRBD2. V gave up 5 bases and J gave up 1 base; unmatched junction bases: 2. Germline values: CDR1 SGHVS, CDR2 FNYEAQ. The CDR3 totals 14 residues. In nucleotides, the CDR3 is TGTGCCAGCAGCAAAGCGGGGGGCCAAGAGACCCAGTACTTC. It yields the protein CASSKAGGQETQYF.

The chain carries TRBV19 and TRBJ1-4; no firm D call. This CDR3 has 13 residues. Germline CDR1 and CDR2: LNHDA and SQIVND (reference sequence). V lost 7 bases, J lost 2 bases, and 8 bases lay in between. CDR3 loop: CASKDGTNEKLFF. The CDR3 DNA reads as TGTGCCAGTAAAGACGGGACTAATGAAAAACTGTTTTTT. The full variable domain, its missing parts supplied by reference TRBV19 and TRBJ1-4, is DGGITQSPKYLFRKEGQNVTLSCEQNLNHDAMYWYRQDPGQGLRLIYYSQIVNDFQKGDIAEGYSVSREKKESFPLTVTSAQKNPTAFYLCASKDGTNEKLFFGSGTQLSVL.

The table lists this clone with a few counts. Here the CDR3 DNA reads TGTGCCTGGACCCGACAGGGTGGAATTCAGCCCCAGCATTTT. It yields the protein CAWTRQGGIQPQHF. The chain uses TRBV30 and TRBJ1-5; 7 bases map to TRBD1. With 4 bases clipped from V and 6 bases from J, the junction kept 9 bases outside the gene matches. CDR3 length equals 14 residues. Looked up from germline, CDR1 is GTSNPN and CDR2 is SVGIG (reference sequence). Full variable domain (remainder filled in from reference TRBV30 and TRBJ1-5): SQTIHQWPATLVQPVGSPLSLECTVEGTSNPNLYWYRQAAGRGLQLLFYSVGIGQISSEVPQNLSASRPQDRQFILSSKKLLLSDSGFYLCAWTRQGGIQPQHFGDGTRLSIL.

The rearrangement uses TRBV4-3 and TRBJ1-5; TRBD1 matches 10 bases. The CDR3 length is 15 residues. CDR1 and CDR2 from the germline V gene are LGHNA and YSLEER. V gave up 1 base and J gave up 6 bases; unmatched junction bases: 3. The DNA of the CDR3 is TGCGCCAGCAGCCAAGGGACAGGGGGTTTTCAGCCCCAGCATTTT. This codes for CASSQGTGGFQPQHF.

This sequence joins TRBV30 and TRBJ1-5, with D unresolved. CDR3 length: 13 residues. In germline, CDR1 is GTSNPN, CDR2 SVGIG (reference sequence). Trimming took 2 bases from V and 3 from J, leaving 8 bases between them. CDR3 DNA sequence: TGTGCCTGGAGTCATAGAAACAATCAGCCCCAGCATTTT. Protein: CAWSHRNNQPQHF.

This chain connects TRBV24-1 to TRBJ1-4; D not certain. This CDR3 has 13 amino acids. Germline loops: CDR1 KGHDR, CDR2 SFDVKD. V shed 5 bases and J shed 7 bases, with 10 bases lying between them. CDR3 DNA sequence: TGTGCCACCAGTGGCGGGATTAGTGAAAAACTGTTTTTT. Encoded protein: CATSGGISEKLFF.

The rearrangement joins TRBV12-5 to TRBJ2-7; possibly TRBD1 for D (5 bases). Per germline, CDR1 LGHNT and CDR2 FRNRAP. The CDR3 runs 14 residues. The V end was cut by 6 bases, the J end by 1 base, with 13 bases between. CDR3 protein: CASGTTRTSYEQYF. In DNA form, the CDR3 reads TGTGCTAGTGGGACAACGCGGACATCCTACGAGCAGTACTTC.

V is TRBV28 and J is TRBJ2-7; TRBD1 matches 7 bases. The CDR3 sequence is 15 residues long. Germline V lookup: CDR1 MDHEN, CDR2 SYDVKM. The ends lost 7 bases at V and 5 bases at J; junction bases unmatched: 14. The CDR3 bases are TGTGCCAGCAACTTTAACGACAGGGATTCGCACGAGCAGTACTTC. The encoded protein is CASNFNDRDSHEQYF. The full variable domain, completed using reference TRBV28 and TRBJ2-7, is DVKVTQSSRYLVKRTGEKVFLECVQDMDHENMFWYRQDPGLGLRLIYFSYDVKMKEKGDIPEGYSVSREKKERFSLILESASTNQTSMYLCASNFNDRDSHEQYFGPGTRLTVT.

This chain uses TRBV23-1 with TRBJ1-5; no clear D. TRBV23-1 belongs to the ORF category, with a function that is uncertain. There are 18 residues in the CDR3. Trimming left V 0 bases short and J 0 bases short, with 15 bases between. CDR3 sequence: CASSQSHLADPSNQPQHF. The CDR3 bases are TGCGCCAGCAGTCAATCTCACTTAGCGGATCCTAGCAATCAGCCCCAGCATTTT.

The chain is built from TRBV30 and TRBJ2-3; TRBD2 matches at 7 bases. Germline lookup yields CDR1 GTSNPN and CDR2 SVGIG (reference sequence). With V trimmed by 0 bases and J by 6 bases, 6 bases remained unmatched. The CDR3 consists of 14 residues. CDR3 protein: CAWSVQLGGDTQYF. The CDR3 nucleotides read TGTGCCTGGAGTGTACAACTGGGAGGGGATACGCAGTATTTT.

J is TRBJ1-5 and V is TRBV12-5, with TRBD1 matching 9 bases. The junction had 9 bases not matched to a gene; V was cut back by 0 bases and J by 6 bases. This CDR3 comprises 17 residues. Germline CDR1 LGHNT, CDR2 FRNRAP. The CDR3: CASGLVLDRGGPQPQHF. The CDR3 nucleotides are TGTGCTAGTGGTTTGGTACTCGACAGGGGGGGGCCTCAGCCCCAGCATTTT.

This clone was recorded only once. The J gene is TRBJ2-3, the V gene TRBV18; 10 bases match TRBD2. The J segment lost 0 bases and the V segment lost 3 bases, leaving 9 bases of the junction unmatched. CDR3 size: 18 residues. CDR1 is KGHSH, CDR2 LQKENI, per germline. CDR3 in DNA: TGTGCCAGCTCACCTTCGAGAGCGGGGGGGAGTAGCACAGATACGCAGTATTTT. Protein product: CASSPSRAGGSSTDTQYF.

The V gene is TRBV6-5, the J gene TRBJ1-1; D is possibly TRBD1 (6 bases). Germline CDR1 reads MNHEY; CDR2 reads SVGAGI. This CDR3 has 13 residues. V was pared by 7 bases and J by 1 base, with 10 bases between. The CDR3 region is CASTRQENTEAFF. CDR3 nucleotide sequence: TGTGCCAGCACTCGACAGGAGAACACTGAAGCTTTCTTT.

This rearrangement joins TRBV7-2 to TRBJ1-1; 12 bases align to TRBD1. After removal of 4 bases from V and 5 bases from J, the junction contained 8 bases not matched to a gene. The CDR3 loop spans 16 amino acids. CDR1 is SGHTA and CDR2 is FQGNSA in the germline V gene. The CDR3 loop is CASSSGTGGMWTEAFF. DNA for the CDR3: TGTGCCAGCAGCTCGGGGACAGGGGGCATGTGGACTGAAGCTTTCTTT.

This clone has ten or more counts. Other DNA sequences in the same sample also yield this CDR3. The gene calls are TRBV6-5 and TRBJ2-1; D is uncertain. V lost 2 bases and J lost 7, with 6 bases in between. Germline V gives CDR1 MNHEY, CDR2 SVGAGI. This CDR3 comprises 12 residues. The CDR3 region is CASSYGENEQFF. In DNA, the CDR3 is TGTGCCAGCAGTTACGGTGAGAATGAGCAGTTCTTC.

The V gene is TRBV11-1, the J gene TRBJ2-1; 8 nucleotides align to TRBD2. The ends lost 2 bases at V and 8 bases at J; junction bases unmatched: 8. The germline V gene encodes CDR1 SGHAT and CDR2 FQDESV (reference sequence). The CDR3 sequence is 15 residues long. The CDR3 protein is CASSLWRGAVHEQFF. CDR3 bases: TGTGCCAGCAGCTTATGGCGGGGGGCCGTCCATGAGCAGTTCTTC.

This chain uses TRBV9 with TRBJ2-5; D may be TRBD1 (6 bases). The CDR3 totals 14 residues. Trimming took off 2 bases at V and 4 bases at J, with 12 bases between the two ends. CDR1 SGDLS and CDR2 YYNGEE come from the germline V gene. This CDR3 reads CASSVGQPVETQYF. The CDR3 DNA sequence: TGTGCCAGCAGCGTCGGACAGCCCGTAGAGACCCAGTACTTC.

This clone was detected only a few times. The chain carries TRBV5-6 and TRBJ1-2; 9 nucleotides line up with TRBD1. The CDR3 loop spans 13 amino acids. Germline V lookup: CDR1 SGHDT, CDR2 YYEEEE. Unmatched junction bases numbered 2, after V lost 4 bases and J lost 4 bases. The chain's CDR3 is CASSLDRGYGYTF. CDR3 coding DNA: TGTGCCAGCAGCCTGGACAGGGGCTATGGCTACACCTTC.

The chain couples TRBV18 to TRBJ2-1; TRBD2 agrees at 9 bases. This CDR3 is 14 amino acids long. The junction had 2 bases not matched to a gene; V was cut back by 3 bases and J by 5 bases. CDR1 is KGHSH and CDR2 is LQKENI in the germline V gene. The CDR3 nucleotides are TGTGCCAGCTCACCCGGGACTAGCCACAATGAGCAGTTCTTC. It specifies CASSPGTSHNEQFF.

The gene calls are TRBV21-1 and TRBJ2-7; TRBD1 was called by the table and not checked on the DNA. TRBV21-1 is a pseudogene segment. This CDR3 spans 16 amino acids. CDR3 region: CASSSRVTPRRHEQYF. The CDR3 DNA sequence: TGTGCCAGCAGCTCACGTGTGACCCCCAGGCGCCACGAGCAGTACTTC.

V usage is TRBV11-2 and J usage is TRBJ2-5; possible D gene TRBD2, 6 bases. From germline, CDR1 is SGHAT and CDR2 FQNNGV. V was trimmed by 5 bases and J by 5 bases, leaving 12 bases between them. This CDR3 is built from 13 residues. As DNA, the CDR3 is TGTGCCAGCAGCCCGACTAGAACTGAGACCCAGTACTTC. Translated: CASSPTRTETQYF.

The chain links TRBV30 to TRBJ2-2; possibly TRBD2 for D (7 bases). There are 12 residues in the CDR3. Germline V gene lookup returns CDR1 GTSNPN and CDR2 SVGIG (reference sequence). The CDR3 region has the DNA TGTGCAGTCCGGGGGGCGACCGGGGAGCTGTTTTTT. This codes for CAVRGATGELFF.

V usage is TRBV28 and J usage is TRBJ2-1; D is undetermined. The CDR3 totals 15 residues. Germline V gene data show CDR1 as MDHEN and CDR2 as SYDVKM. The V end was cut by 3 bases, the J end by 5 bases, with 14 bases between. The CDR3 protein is CASSFERSPDNEQFF. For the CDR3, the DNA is TGTGCCAGCAGTTTCGAGCGTTCCCCCGACAATGAGCAGTTCTTC.